The entry below describes one TCR beta chain. This CDR3 spans 14 amino acids. Germline V gene sequence: CDR1 SNHLY, CDR2 FYNNEI. With 6 bases removed from V and 5 bases from J, the gap between germline ends came to 13 bases. The data derive from a study of CD4+ T cells in melanoma. Some clones are missing from TCRdb's copy, which holds only in-frame ones; the method was immunoSEQ multiplex PCR. The sample shows 9,500 to 13,000 clones, about 67% of them seen only once. The chain uses TRBV2 and TRBJ1-4; no firm D call. Sequenced: cells from a culture (not recorded whether cultured in vitro). The TCR was taken from a human donor with melanoma. CDR3 DNA sequence: TGTGCCAGCAGCAACCCAGCCCTGAATGAAAAACTGTTTTTT. Encoded protein: CASSNPALNEKLFF. Looking up the rest from reference TRBV2 and TRBJ1-4 gives the full variable domain: EPEVTQTPSHQVTQMGQEVILRCVPISNHLYFYWYRQILGQKVEFLVSFYNNEISEKSEIFDDQFSVERPDGSNFTLKIRSTKLEDSAMYFCASSNPALNEKLFFGSGTQLSVL.